The clone carrying this T cell receptor beta chain showed up just once. With V trimmed by 3 bases and J by 3 bases, 7 bases remained unmatched. Germline CDR1 is LNHDA and CDR2 is SQIVND (reference sequence). This CDR3 is built from 17 residues. Via MiXCR, TCRdb re-called the RT-PCR reads, giving one row per CDR3 protein. The sample has around 700,000 distinct CDR3 sequences, more than 13% seen once. This clonotype was obtained from a female donor in good health, serving as a healthy control. Sequencing input: memory CD4+ T cells from blood. J is TRBJ1-6 and V is TRBV19, with 8 nucleotides matching TRBD1. The chain's CDR3 is CASSIRQGKSYNSPLHF. In nucleotides, the CDR3 is TGTGCCAGTAGTATCAGACAGGGGAAGAGCTATAATTCACCCCTCCACTTT.